This paragraph reports one T cell receptor (beta chain). The sample comes from a study of shared T cell receptors in the human thymus. V was shortened by 0 bases and J by 3 bases, with 18 bases between the two germline ends. The CDR3 is 18 residues long. The germline gives CDR1 LGHNT, CDR2 FRNRAP. Produced via immunoSEQ multiplex PCR; TCRdb's table is partial and in-frame only. The sample has hundreds of thousands of clones, around 87% seen once; the top ten hold 0.0094%. The same specimen was also included in a second study, on human thymus T cells. From that paper: During corrective heart surgery, resections were taken, and the thymus tissue came from them. Among thymic and blood repertoires, usage of V and J genes appeared biased. Thymic repertoires overlap heavily among unrelated individuals, related research has reported.

The chain has TRBV12-5 and TRBJ2-1; TRBD2 might be the D (6 bases). The source of this sequence is a boy younger than two with a congenital heart defect. Sequencing input: thymocytes. The CDR3 nucleotides are TGTGCTAGTGGTTTGGTAGGGTCATGGCTAGCGAACTACAATGAGCAGTTCTTC. This sequence encodes CASGLVGSWLANYNEQFF. Using reference TRBV12-5 and TRBJ2-1 for the parts outside the CDR3, the full variable domain is DARVTQTPRHKVTEMGQEVTMRCQPILGHNTVFWYRQTMMQGLELLAYFRNRAPLDDSGMPKDRFSAEMPDATLATLKIQPSEPRDSAVYFCASGLVGSWLANYNEQFFGPGTRLTVL.